This T cell receptor (beta chain) was captured by sequencing in a study of technical replicates of blood from a few donors. TCRdb keeps only in-frame clones here, not all; method: immunoSEQ multiplex PCR. Altogether around 80,000 clones are present, 75% to 90% being singletons, with the ten largest covering roughly 0.38%. CDR3 size: 13 residues. Germline V CDR1 and CDR2: MNHNS, SASEGT. The junction had 8 bases not matched to a gene; V was cut back by 8 bases and J by 6 bases. The specimen sequenced was T cells isolated from PBMCs. The receptor was derived from a human donor in good health. The V gene is TRBV6-1, the J gene TRBJ2-3; 7 bases map to TRBD2. The CDR3 protein is CASREGGSDTQYF. As DNA, the CDR3 is TGTGCCAGCCGCGAGGGAGGGTCCGATACGCAGTATTTT.